Only a few counts were recorded for the clone carrying this T cell receptor beta chain. Its antigen is currently unknown. TCR beta CDR3 regions were amplified from RNA transcripts. Primed by the HTBI set, a first-round RT-PCR was run on the TCR CDR3. From the multiplex PCR reads, TCRdb called clonotypes with MiXCR, one entry per CDR3 protein. There are roughly 500,000 distinct CDR3 sequences in the sample; 35% to 55% occur only once, and around 20% lies in the top ten. CDR1 and CDR2 from the germline V gene are MNHNS and SASEGT. V was clipped by 3 bases and J by 6 bases; unmatched bases: 5. The CDR3 is 15 amino acids. Used for diagnoses were clinical symptoms, serum thyroxine and TRAb, thyroid ultrasound and orbital computed tomography. The data are from a study of T cells in Graves' hyperthyroidism and ophthalmopathy. Study-level points and caveats: A 13 V-J model separated ophthalmopathy from stable hyperthyroidism. Most clonotypes expanded in thyroid above 0.001 were likewise present in blood.

The J gene is TRBJ1-2, the V gene TRBV6-1; 12 nucleotides align to TRBD1. Sequences were obtained from peripheral blood or thyroid tissue (not recorded which). The sequence was collected from an adult woman with Graves' disease, either hyperthyroidism or ophthalmopathy (not recorded which). CDR3 sequence reads: CASSDWDRGHDGYTF. The CDR3 DNA follows: TGTGCCAGCAGTGATTGGGACAGGGGGCATGATGGCTACACCTTC.